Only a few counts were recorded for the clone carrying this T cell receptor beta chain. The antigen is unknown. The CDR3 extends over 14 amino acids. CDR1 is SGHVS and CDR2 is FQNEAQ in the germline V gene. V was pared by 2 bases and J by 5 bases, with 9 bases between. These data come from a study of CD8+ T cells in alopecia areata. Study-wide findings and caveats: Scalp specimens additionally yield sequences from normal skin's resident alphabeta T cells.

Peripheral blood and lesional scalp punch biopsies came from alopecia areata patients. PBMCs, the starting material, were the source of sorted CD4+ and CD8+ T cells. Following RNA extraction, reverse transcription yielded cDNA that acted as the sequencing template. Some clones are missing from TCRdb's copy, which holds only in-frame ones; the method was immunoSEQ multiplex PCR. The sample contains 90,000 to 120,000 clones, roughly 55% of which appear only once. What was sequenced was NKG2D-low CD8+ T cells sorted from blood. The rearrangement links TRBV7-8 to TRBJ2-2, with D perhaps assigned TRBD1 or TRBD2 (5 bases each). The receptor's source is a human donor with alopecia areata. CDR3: CASSLMGETGELFF. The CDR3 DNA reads TGTGCCAGCAGCTTAATGGGGGAAACCGGGGAGCTGTTTTTT.